This T cell receptor beta chain emerged from a study of cytomegalovirus exposure and HLA in healthy donors (TCRdb year 2017). About the full investigation: According to an earlier analysis of several hundred of the donors, roughly 180 million T cells yielded over 100 million unique TCR beta sequences and 276 Gb of sequence data. The number of donors typed differed by locus, with about 629-630 for A, B, C, DRB1 and DQB1, roughly 520 for DQA1, 600 to 610 for DPA1, and roughly 450 for DPB1. To predict cytomegalovirus infection status, the study brought together high-throughput TCR immunosequencing, statistical association of individual TCRs with disease status, and machine learning. Donor age, sex, ethnicity and CMV serostatus were compiled alongside the repertoire data. Roughly five DR-DQ haplotypes were handled as single units for association and clustering, since linkage in the cohort was strong. The study profiled the T cell repertoires of under 700 subjects by immunosequencing and related them to cytomegalovirus serostatus. Roughly 300 gigabases of sequencing data and tens of millions of unique TCR sequences were included in an early release covering around 650 HLA-typed donors. Of the roughly 400 genotyped donors, 81% were placed in the genetic ancestry cluster associated with self-reported Caucasian donors. In a later genetic analysis, genome-wide SNP genotypes for about 55% of the roughly 670 donors were used, and that subset was treated as a discovery cohort. Among about 400 genotyped donors of the cohort, an average of approximately 240,000 unique TCR beta nucleotide sequences was sequenced per donor, of which 15% to 20% were non-productive. In an earlier analysis of 587 of the donors, high-throughput TCR beta sequencing was used to judge whether each TCR beta V gene segment behaved as functional or pseudogenic. In a later analysis, previously published TCR beta repertoires from hundreds of donors were re-analyzed and high-resolution HLA genotyping was added so that TCR occurrence patterns could be studied. The study was designed to test whether signatures of past pathogen exposure could be identified by cataloging public T cell receptors. HLA typing covered class I and class II loci at four-digit resolution. All discovery cohort repertoires had been generated on a single sequencing platform. Rather than using new phenotypic data, the later analysis identified candidate immune exposures from TCR beta sequences and from how often those sequences occurred across donors. In addition to the first cohort of 650 to 800 subjects, a separate validation cohort of about 120 different subjects was used.

This clone came up a few times. Its antigen remains unidentified. Nothing much larger sits one base from this clone, and base qualities are not available. Its CDR3 holds 12 amino acids, cysteine through phenylalanine. Only the CDR3 portion is preserved as DNA: 36 bases, with reading frame beginning at the first base. V is reduced by 6 bases and J by 5 bases, leaving a spacing of 5 bases between them. The germline V gene specifies LGHNT as CDR1 and FRNRAP as CDR2. Here is what the overall study found, with its caveats: Broadly in line with IMGT annotations, most TCR beta V segments showed up in productive rearrangements about 87% or about 30% of the time in an earlier analysis of some 590 of the donors. The only immune exposure information available for the cohort was CMV serostatus. The 87-base-pair reads could not distinguish some IMGT-functional V segments, including TRBV6-2 and TRBV6-3, so those segments were excluded. HLA typing was unavailable for some donors at each locus, so association tests used only the typed subset. Roughly 15 rarely observed V segments, including chromosome 9 orphons, were excluded from the earlier analysis of just under 600 of the donors because counts were too low. It was suggested by the authors that the approach could potentially be generalized to other disease states and immunological phenotypes. A further reported finding was that TCR beta sequences accurately predicted the HLA-A and HLA-B alleles for most subjects in the first cohort. A later genetic analysis associated a missense DCLRE1C variant with V-gene and J-gene trimming of TCR beta chains, and an independent cohort replicated the association. Most CMV-associated TCR beta chains appeared to be HLA-restricted in a later analysis, and the HLA associations seemed to be driven largely by CMV exposure. When HLA alleles, especially DR and DQ, strongly co-occurred, TCR associations were difficult to assign to individual alleles. Only TCR beta chains were sequenced in this cohort, and the absence of alpha or paired-chain data limited detectable features. In a later analysis, HLA-associated TCR beta chains were found to be more clonally expanded and to have lower generation probabilities than equally common non-associated chains. Three of the identified cytomegalovirus-associated TCR beta chains were confirmed in vitro to be specific for cytomegalovirus antigens. Presence/absence analyses assumed roughly uniform sequencing depth across donors, an assumption that may not hold. According to a later analysis, parvovirus B19, influenza, CMV and Epstein-Barr virus appeared linked to several top co-occurrence clusters. In a later genetic analysis, fewer N-insertions in productive TCRs were reported among donors in an Asian-associated ancestry cluster than the roughly 640-donor mean. In the study, approximately 160 TCR beta chains were listed as associated with cytomegalovirus. While some public TCRs were present in many individuals, most TCR sequences turned up only very rarely across donors. Linkage disequilibrium might explain the correlated functional status among segregating V segments, but an unknown experimental factor could not be ruled out. At a false discovery rate of 0.05, a later analysis linked 16,951 TCR beta sequences to specific HLA alleles. The sequencing pipeline was judged likely to have produced a cluster of highly shared sequence variants as a technical artifact. According to a later analysis, TCR association rates differed among HLA loci, with DRB1 alleles showing the most associated TCRs and HLA-C alleles showing the fewest. In both the original and validation cohorts, the classifier was reported to diagnose cytomegalovirus status with high specificity and sensitivity.

The cohort consisted of fewer than 700 healthy bone marrow donors. At the time of sampling, every cohort member was nominally healthy, though immune exposures that went unrecorded were likely present. The donor tested CMV seronegative, placing the donor among the 350 or so seronegative members of the cohort. A peripheral blood sample was provided by each donor, and peripheral blood mononuclear cells were used for TCR beta sequencing. Genomic DNA was extracted from the blood cell samples with the Qiagen DNeasy Blood Extraction Kit. Libraries were made using the immunoSEQ multiplex PCR assay. The multiplex PCR relied on a mix of 60 forward primers for TCR Vbeta segments and 13 reverse primers for TCR Jbeta segments. The CDR3 region of rearranged TCR beta genes was amplified from genomic DNA by a multiplex PCR assay. Amplified TCR beta libraries were sequenced as 87-base-pair reads on the Illumina HiSeq System. Per the source publication's procedure: A later analysis tallied 75 million to 95 million unique TCR beta chains across the roughly 610 repertoires, and roughly 11 million of those chains were shared by two or more donors. A nearest-neighbor algorithm error-corrected the raw reads and collapsed the reads into unique sequences, merging closely related sequences to remove PCR and sequencing errors. To assign V, D and J gene segments, CDR3 sequences were aligned to IMGT reference sequences. For a sequence to be retained, a match of at least six nucleotides to both a V gene segment and a J gene segment was required. A rearrangement was called productive if the CDR3 had no stop codons and remained in frame with V and J, and every other rearrangement was called non-productive. CDR3 was defined according to IMGT convention as the region running from the second conserved V-encoded cysteine to the conserved J-encoded phenylalanine. The earlier analysis of 587 of the donors excluded sequences that lacked an unambiguous match to a single V gene segment. In an earlier analysis of several hundred of the donors, a V segment was called functional when productive rearrangements were above 56.7%, and segregating when the standard deviation between donors exceeded 5%. A statistical classification framework was built for diagnosing cytomegalovirus status from the catalog of TCR beta chain sequences. In a later analysis, TCR nucleotide sequences were compared against IMGT/GENE-DB human TR gene sequences so that V and J genes could be assigned. A later analysis assigned CDR3 sequences and most-parsimonious VDJ recombination scenarios with the TCRdist pipeline. In a later analysis, every TCR beta chain was defined by the combination of its CDR3 amino acid sequence and its V-gene family, and reads without a unique V-gene family were dropped. A later analysis removed several hundred highly shared, low-generation-probability nucleotide sequences to deal with suspected cross-contamination and a sequencing artifact. In a later analysis, a clonal expansion index for each public chain was calculated from normalized within-repertoire ranks of inferred template counts. Generation probabilities in a later analysis came from a VDJ recombination model fitted to out-of-frame rearrangements, and those results were checked against IGoR. In a later analysis, TCR-TCR, TCR-HLA and TCR-CMV co-occurrence was scored with hypergeometric tests, and a repertoire-size bias correction was applied to TCR pairs. False discovery rates were estimated in a later analysis by permuting HLA or CMV assignments 20 times. In a later analysis, co-occurring TCRs were grouped using DBSCAN, and TCRdist sequence similarity was added for clustering within HLA-allele-positive subsets. Repertoires with fewer than 30,000 or more than 120,000 public chains were left out of co-occurrence clustering, as were a few repertoires with anomalous nucleotide sharing. TCRdb carries this immuneACCESS record with in-frame sequences only. Its versions omit some clonotypes, under half of them owing to an unresolved V gene in the studies checked, with the rest unexplained. D and trimming come from the DNA, and the V and J calls and clone size come from that table. The sample contains 180,000 or so clones, about 80% of them found a single time. Around 1.5% of the sample lies in the top ten.

The origin of this receptor is a man younger than 35 in good health and CMV-seronegative. Sequenced: PBMCs. The chain was built from TRBV12-5 and TRBJ1-6, with the D segment identity uncertain. CDR3 region: CASGQDNSPLHF. The nucleotide sequence is TGTGCTAGTGGGCAGGATAATTCACCCCTCCACTTT. The CDR3 plus the reference TRBV12-5 and TRBJ1-6 genes for the other parts give the full variable domain: DARVTQTPRHKVTEMGQEVTMRCQPILGHNTVFWYRQTMMQGLELLAYFRNRAPLDDSGMPKDRFSAEMPDATLATLKIQPSEPRDSAVYFCASGQDNSPLHFGNGTRLTVT.